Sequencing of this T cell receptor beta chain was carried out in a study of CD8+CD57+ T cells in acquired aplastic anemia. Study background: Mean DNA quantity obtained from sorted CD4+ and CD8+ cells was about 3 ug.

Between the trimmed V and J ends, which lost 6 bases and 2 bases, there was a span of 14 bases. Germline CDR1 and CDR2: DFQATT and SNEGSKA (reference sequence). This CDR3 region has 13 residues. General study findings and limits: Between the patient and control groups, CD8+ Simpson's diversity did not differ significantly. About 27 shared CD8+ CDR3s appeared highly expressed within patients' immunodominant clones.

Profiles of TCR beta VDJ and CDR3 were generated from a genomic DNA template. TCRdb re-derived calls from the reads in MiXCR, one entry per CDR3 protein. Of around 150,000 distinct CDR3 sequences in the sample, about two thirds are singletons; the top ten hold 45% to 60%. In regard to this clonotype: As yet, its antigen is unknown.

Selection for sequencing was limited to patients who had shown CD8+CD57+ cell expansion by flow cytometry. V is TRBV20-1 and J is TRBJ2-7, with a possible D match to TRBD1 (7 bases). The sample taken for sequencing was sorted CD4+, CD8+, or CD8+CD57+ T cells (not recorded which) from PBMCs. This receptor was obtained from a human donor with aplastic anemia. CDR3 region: CSARPGGTYEQYF. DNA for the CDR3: TGCAGTGCCCGCCCAGGGGGGACCTACGAGCAGTACTTC.